Listed below are T cell receptor beta chains from one sample, sequenced in a study of identifying expanded T cells in peripheral blood. TCRdb's table, derived via immunoSEQ multiplex PCR, lists solely in-frame clones and lacks some. The table records approximately 120,000 clones, roughly 84% of them present only once. Material for sequencing was blood. Receptor source: a person between 18 and 75 years old in good health. CDR3s include the opening cysteine and the closing phenylalanine or tryptophan. A D gene is named only where the DNA matches it firmly. Clone size is shown for a subset of rows, as once, few, many or a class of expanded clone.

>TRBD1|TRBV29-1|TRBJ2-1|once
CSVWTGSYNEQFF
TGCAGCGTTTGGACAGGGAGCTACAATGAGCAGTTCTTC
>-|TRBV5-8|TRBJ2-1|-
CASSLIRGLYNEQFF
TGTGCCAGCAGCTTGATACGGGGGCTATACAATGAGCAGTTCTTC
>-|TRBV15|TRBJ1-5|-
CATSRDRSAFSNQPQHF
TGTGCCACCAGCAGAGATCGGTCAGCCTTTAGCAATCAGCCCCAGCATTTT
>TRBD1|TRBV5-6|TRBJ1-2|-
CASSPERTGSFEGYGYTF
TGTGCCAGCAGCCCGGAACGGACAGGGTCGTTCGAAGGCTATGGCTACACCTTC
>TRBD2|TRBV29-1|TRBJ2-3|many
CSIGGGFSTDTQYF
TGCAGCATCGGGGGGGGTTTTAGTACAGATACGCAGTATTTT
>TRBD1|TRBV5-6|TRBJ1-1|once
CASSSGTDVYGGFF
TGTGCCAGCAGCAGCGGGACAGACGTATATGGGGGCTTCTTT
>-|TRBV30|TRBJ1-6|-
CAWSGQPGGSPLHF
TGTGCCTGGAGCGGCCAGCCTGGAGGTTCACCCCTCCACTTT
>-|TRBV9|TRBJ1-1|-
CASSVTLWSRDGGAGNTEAFF
TGTGCCAGCAGCGTCACTCTCTGGTCCCGGGACGGAGGGGCAGGGAACACTGAAGCTTTCTTT
>TRBD2|TRBV4-3|TRBJ2-3|-
CASSPQTLAGSTDTQYF
TGCGCCAGCAGCCCCCAGACCCTAGCGGGGAGCACAGATACGCAGTATTTT
>TRBD1|TRBV19|TRBJ2-4|few
CASSTRDRDIQYF
TGTGCCAGTAGCACCCGGGACAGGGACATTCAGTACTTC
>-|TRBV4-1|TRBJ1-2|-
CASSQDLAVNYGYTF
TGCGCCAGCAGCCAAGATCTCGCGGTCAACTATGGCTACACCTTC
>-|TRBV7-9|TRBJ1-1|-
CASSTTPADEAFF
TGTGCCAGCAGTACCACGCCCGCCGATGAAGCTTTCTTT
>-|TRBV7-9|TRBJ1-5|once
CASTLVGGFEDQPQHF
TGTGCCAGCACCTTGGTGGGGGGCTTTGAGGATCAGCCCCAGCATTTT
>-|TRBV9|TRBJ1-2|-
CASSASGGDHGYTF
TGTGCCAGCAGCGCCTCTGGAGGGGATCATGGCTACACCTTC
>TRBD2|TRBV7-6|TRBJ2-7|-
CASSPGTSGKYEQYF
TGTGCCAGCAGCCCAGGGACTAGCGGGAAGTACGAGCAGTACTTC
>-|TRBV6-5|TRBJ2-3|-
CASSDQTTDTQYF
TGTGCCAGCAGTGACCAGACCACAGATACGCAGTATTTT
>-|TRBV2|TRBJ2-2|-
CASSQDQRAPRLGTGELFF
TGTGCCAGCAGTCAAGACCAGCGGGCACCCCGGCTTGGCACCGGGGAGCTGTTTTTT
>TRBD1|TRBV5-4|TRBJ1-5|-
CAPGEGALRCQHF
TGTGCCCCGGGGGAGGGGGCACTCCGGTGCCAGCATTTT
>-|TRBV7-9|TRBJ1-1|-
CASSLAGGAPKAFF
TGTGCCAGCAGCTTAGCGGGCGGGGCCCCAAAAGCTTTCTTT
>-|TRBV19|TRBJ1-2|-
CASSKDIFRDGRYGYTF
TGTGCCAGTAGTAAAGACATATTCCGGGACGGTAGATATGGCTACACCTTC
>TRBD2|TRBV6-5|TRBJ2-7|-
CASSRGGPLDEQYF
TGTGCCAGCTCGCGGGGGGGGCCCTTAGATGAGCAGTACTTC
>TRBD1|TRBV10-3|TRBJ2-2|-
CAISESLGDRGQNTGELFF
TGTGCCATCAGTGAGTCTTTGGGGGACAGGGGGCAGAACACCGGGGAGCTGTTTTTT
>-|TRBV2|TRBJ2-3|-
CASSSLTGTPSTDTQYF
TGTGCCAGCAGCAGCCTGACCGGGACACCTAGCACAGATACGCAGTATTTT
>-|TRBV6-6|TRBJ2-7|-
CASRNTGIDYEQYF
TGTGCCAGCAGGAATACAGGGATCGACTACGAGCAGTACTTC
>TRBD1|TRBV27|TRBJ2-2|-
CASLDLGQGAVGELFF
TGTGCCAGCTTGGATCTGGGACAGGGGGCAGTCGGGGAGCTGTTTTTT
>TRBD2|TRBV7-2|TRBJ2-1|-
CASSIGAGGEQFF
TGTGCCAGCAGCATAGGAGCGGGGGGGGAGCAGTTCTTC